This TCR beta chain was sequenced in a study of circulating tumor DNA in untreated peripheral T-cell lymphoma. The protocol was immunoSEQ multiplex PCR, while the TCRdb copy is restricted to in-frame clones and leaves out a portion. The sample has approximately 2,500 clones, 82% seen once; the top ten hold about 32%. Material for sequencing was tumor tissue. The sequence was obtained from a human donor with peripheral T-cell lymphoma.

The CDR3 DNA follows: TGTGCCAGCAGACCACTTACTAGCGGGGGCTACAATGAGCAGTTCTTC. Protein product: CASRPLTSGGYNEQFF. The V and J genes are TRBV6-8 and TRBJ2-1; 11 bases agree with TRBD2. The CDR3 spans 16 residues. The junction had 7 bases not matched to a gene; V was cut back by 6 bases and J by 3 bases. CDR1 MNHGY and CDR2 SAAAGT come from the germline V gene.